This entry describes one TCR beta chain. These data come from a study of blood T cell repertoires in COVID-19. Study-wide context: The United States, Italy and Spain supplied acute and convalescent COVID-19 samples. Sample material is recorded as cDNA or gDNA derived from T cells, B-cell-depleted T cells, or PBMCs.

Original processing methods: Scientists estimated how many nucleated cells there were by amplifying reference gene primers. Only in-frame clones appear in the TCRdb table, and some are missing; sequencing was by immunoSEQ multiplex PCR. V, J and clone size were drawn from that table, and D and trimming were deduced from the DNA. The data contain roughly 49,000 clones, 70% to 90% of them seen just once; the ten biggest clones take up about 4%. Specimen: peripheral blood. The source of this sequence is an elderly man with active COVID-19.

CDR3 residues: CASSAGTSGRYNEQFF. The CDR3 bases are TGTGCCAGCAGCGCGGGGACTAGCGGAAGATACAATGAGCAGTTCTTC. This chain uses TRBV5-4 with TRBJ2-1; TRBD2 matches 11 bases. The V segment lost 4 bases and the J segment 4 bases; nucleotides outside the gene matches: 7. CDR3 length equals 16 residues. Germline V lookup: CDR1 SGHNT, CDR2 YYREEE (reference sequence).